This T cell receptor beta chain was sequenced during a study of T-cell memory formation after mild COVID-19. Each CDR3 protein gets one entry after TCRdb re-called the 5' RACE reads with MiXCR. The repertoire holds 200,000 or so distinct CDR3 sequences, 9.5% seen once, with 3% to 4% in the top ten. Regarding this clonotype: What it recognizes is unknown.

The CDR3 extends over 15 amino acids. The germline V gene has CDR1 LGHNA and CDR2 YNFKEQ. J lost 5 bases, V lost 4 bases, and 7 bases had no gene match. The study's findings and limits: CD4+ bias marked clones expanding day 15 to 37, unlike balanced contracting clones.

The sequence was obtained from a young man who had mild COVID-19 (a few samples of this study predate the infection). Cell type and time point are not known. The sequenced material came from PBMCs or a T cell subset sorted from them (not recorded which). The V gene is TRBV4-2, the J gene TRBJ2-1; the match to TRBD2 covers 8 bases. This CDR3 reads CASSPRQAGDNEQFF. DNA of the CDR3: TGTGCCAGCAGCCCTCGACAAGCGGGGGACAATGAGCAGTTCTTC.